Sequencing of this T cell receptor beta chain was carried out in a study of shared clonotypes between healthy human individuals. Study-wide points: Only blood samples were collected, and tissue repertoires likely differ.

Measured with immunoSEQ multiplex PCR; TCRdb has only the in-frame clones, and not every one. The table has 850,000 to 1,200,000 clones, about 76% seen once. About this clone: Its antigen is as yet unknown.

V dropped 3 bases and J dropped 4; count of bases not matched to a gene: 8. CDR3 length: 16 residues. Germline values: CDR1 MDHEN, CDR2 SYDVKM. The clonotype originates from a man aged 18 to 30 in good health. Sequenced: memory CD4+ T cells sorted from blood. Subset in this sample: CD45RA-negative fraction. The chain carries TRBV28 and TRBJ1-4, with TRBD1 matching over 7 bases. The DNA of the CDR3 is TGTGCCAGCAGTTTGGTCCCGGGACAGTTTAATGAAAAACTGTTTTTT. The encoded protein is CASSLVPGQFNEKLFF.